A selection of T cell receptor beta chains follows, all from one sample in a study of blood T cell repertoires in COVID-19. Assay: immunoSEQ multiplex PCR; the TCRdb copy retains only in-frame clones and omits some. The sample yields 100,000 to 120,000 clones, roughly 87% seen once. The source material was peripheral blood. The source is a human donor in a cohort sampled during active COVID-19. Both conserved end residues are part of each CDR3. The D gene is left open where the match is weak. Rows may omit the clone size; those that give it use once, few, many or a size class.

J gene | V gene | D gene | clone size | CDR3 protein | CDR3 DNA
TRBJ2-7 | TRBV19 | - | - | CASSIILGRSSYEQYF | TGTGCCAGTAGTATAATCCTAGGTAGGTCATCCTACGAGCAGTACTTC
TRBJ1-2 | TRBV2 | - | - | CASSVVREITGYTF | TGTGCCAGCAGTGTCGTCAGGGAAATAACGGGCTACACCTTC
TRBJ2-1 | TRBV15 | TRBD2 | - | CATSRTASGSRNEQFF | TGTGCCACCAGCAGAACAGCTAGCGGGAGTCGCAATGAGCAGTTCTTC
TRBJ2-1 | TRBV6-5 | TRBD2 | - | CASRKLAGIYNEQFF | TGTGCCAGCAGAAAACTAGCGGGGATATACAATGAGCAGTTCTTC
TRBJ2-1 | TRBV7-3 | TRBD1 | - | CASSEGARGEQFF | TGTGCCAGCAGCGAGGGGGCTAGGGGTGAGCAGTTCTTC
TRBJ2-7 | TRBV7-3 | TRBD2 | - | CASSLMGGDEQYF | TGTGCCAGCAGCTTAATGGGAGGGGACGAGCAGTACTTC
TRBJ1-2 | TRBV5-8 | TRBD1 | - | CASSLVQGAVGYTF | TGTGCCAGCAGCTTGGTTCAGGGGGCGGTTGGCTACACCTTC
TRBJ2-1 | TRBV5-6 | TRBD1 | - | CASSIQGERLDEQFF | TGTGCCAGCAGCATACAGGGGGAGCGTCTCGATGAGCAGTTCTTC
TRBJ2-3 | TRBV11-2 | - | - | CASSLEQGTDTQYF | TGTGCCAGCAGCTTAGAGCAGGGGACGGATACGCAGTATTTT
TRBJ2-7 | TRBV24-1 | TRBD1 | - | CATSGTGEMHEQYF | TGTGCCACCAGTGGAACAGGGGAGATGCACGAGCAGTACTTC
TRBJ1-6 | TRBV28 | - | - | CASSPILGASYNSPLHF | TGTGCCAGCAGTCCAATTTTAGGGGCCTCCTATAATTCACCCCTCCACTTT
TRBJ1-1 | TRBV19 | - | - | CASPWDSRNTEAFF | TGTGCCAGTCCGTGGGACTCTCGGAACACTGAAGCTTTCTTT
TRBJ2-7 | TRBV5-4 | - | few | CASSWNREDEQYF | TGTGCCAGCAGCTGGAACAGGGAAGACGAGCAGTACTTC
TRBJ1-2 | TRBV10-3 | - | - | CAISDQGHFNYGYTF | TGTGCCATCAGTGATCAGGGACACTTTAACTATGGCTACACCTTC
TRBJ1-4 | TRBV7-8 | TRBD1 | - | CASSRPGQPEKLFF | TGTGCCAGCAGCCGTCCGGGACAGCCTGAAAAACTGTTTTTT
TRBJ1-1 | TRBV4-1 | - | - | CASSLKGGVTEAFF | TGCGCCAGCAGCCTAAAGGGGGGGGTCACTGAAGCTTTCTTT
TRBJ2-7 | TRBV5-4 | TRBD2 | - | CASSLGSGRAVYEQYF | TGTGCCAGCAGCTTGGGGAGCGGGAGGGCCGTTTACGAGCAGTACTTC
TRBJ2-7 | TRBV7-2 | TRBD2 | - | CASSLGTSRYEQYF | TGTGCCAGCAGCCTGGGGACTAGCCGGTACGAGCAGTACTTC
TRBJ1-2 | TRBV2 | - | - | CASSPGGGVRGYTF | TGTGCCAGCTCCCCGGGAGGGGGGGTAAGAGGCTACACCTTC
TRBJ1-1 | TRBV7-3 | TRBD1 | few | CASSTTGDTEAFF | TGTGCCAGCAGCACGACAGGGGACACTGAAGCTTTCTTT
TRBJ2-2 | TRBV5-1 | - | - | CASSLRTNTGELFF | TGCGCCAGCAGCTTGCGTACGAACACCGGGGAGCTGTTTTTT
TRBJ2-7 | TRBV7-9 | TRBD1 | - | CASSASDREYF | TGTGCCAGCAGCGCATCGGACAGGGAATACTTC
TRBJ1-2 | TRBV20-1 | TRBD1 | - | CSATDRVVLGYGYTF | TGCAGCGCTACTGACAGGGTAGTTTTGGGTTATGGCTACACCTTC
TRBJ2-6 | TRBV2 | TRBD1 | - | CASTRTGSSGANVLTF | TGTGCCAGCACGAGGACAGGATCCTCTGGGGCCAACGTCCTGACTTTC
TRBJ2-7 | TRBV12-3/TRBV12-4 | - | - | CASSFVTGYEQYF | TGTGCCAGCAGTTTCGTCACGGGCTACGAGCAGTACTTC
TRBJ2-7 | TRBV29-1 | TRBD2 | once | CSVLAGASEQYF | TGCAGCGTCCTAGCGGGAGCGAGTGAGCAGTACTTC
TRBJ2-7 | TRBV10-3 | TRBD2 | - | CAISPAGGGAYEQYF | TGTGCCATCAGTCCAGCGGGAGGCGGAGCCTACGAGCAGTACTTC
TRBJ2-4 | TRBV4-1 | TRBD1 | few | CASSPLTGGRVNIQYF | TGCGCCAGCAGCCCCCTGACAGGGGGGCGGGTGAACATTCAGTACTTC
TRBJ2-5 | TRBV29-1 | TRBD2 | - | CSVLAGGRNQETQYF | TGCAGCGTTTTAGCGGGGGGCCGAAACCAAGAGACCCAGTACTTC
TRBJ1-2 | TRBV6-5 | - | - | CASSLHGQTNYGYTF | TGTGCCAGCAGCCTACATGGACAGACTAACTATGGCTACACCTTC
TRBJ2-5 | TRBV11-2 | - | - | CASTFGVRETQYF | TGTGCCAGCACGTTCGGGGTCCGGGAGACCCAGTACTTC
TRBJ1-1 | TRBV12-3/TRBV12-4 | - | - | CASSGRGAEAFF | TGTGCCAGCAGTGGCCGAGGAGCTGAAGCTTTCTTT
TRBJ1-3 | TRBV19 | - | - | CASRTDGNTIYF | TGTGCCAGCCGGACAGATGGAAACACCATATATTTT
TRBJ2-7 | TRBV10-1 | - | - | CASTSGTGPYEQYF | TGCGCCAGCACCTCCGGGACTGGCCCCTACGAGCAGTACTTC
TRBJ2-3 | TRBV10-1 | TRBD2 | once | CASSDVGGRTDTQYF | TGCGCCAGCAGTGATGTTGGCGGGAGAACAGATACGCAGTATTTT
TRBJ2-7 | TRBV5-4 | - | - | CASSKTSEGSYEQYF | TGTGCCAGCAGCAAAACTAGTGAAGGGAGCTACGAGCAGTACTTC